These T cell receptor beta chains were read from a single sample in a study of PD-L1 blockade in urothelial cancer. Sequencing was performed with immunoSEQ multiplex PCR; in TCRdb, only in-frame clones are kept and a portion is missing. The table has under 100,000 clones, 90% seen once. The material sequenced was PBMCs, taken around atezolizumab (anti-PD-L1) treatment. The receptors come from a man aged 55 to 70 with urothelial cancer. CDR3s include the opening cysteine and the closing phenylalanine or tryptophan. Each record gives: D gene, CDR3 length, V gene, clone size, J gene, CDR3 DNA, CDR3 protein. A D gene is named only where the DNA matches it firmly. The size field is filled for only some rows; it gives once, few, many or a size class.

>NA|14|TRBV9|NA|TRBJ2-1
TGTGCCAGCAGCGGCCTAAACAGGGTTAATGAGCAGTTCTTC
CASSGLNRVNEQFF
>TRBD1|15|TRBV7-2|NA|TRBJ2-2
TGTGCCAGCAGCGCGGGACAGGGGGTACCTGGGGAGCTGTTTTTT
CASSAGQGVPGELFF
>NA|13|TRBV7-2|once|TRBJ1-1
TGTGCCAGCAGCTTTGGCCGGGACACTGAAGCTTTCTTT
CASSFGRDTEAFF
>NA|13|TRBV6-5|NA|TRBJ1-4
TGTGCCAGCAGTTCCCAGGCTAATGAAAAACTGTTTTTT
CASSSQANEKLFF
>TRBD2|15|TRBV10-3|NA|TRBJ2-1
TGTGCCATCAGAGGACTAGCGGGAGGGGAAGGTGAGCAGTTCTTC
CAIRGLAGGEGEQFF
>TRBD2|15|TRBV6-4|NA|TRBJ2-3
TGTGCCAGCAGCCGACTAGCGGGAGGGTCTGATACGCAGTATTTT
CASSRLAGGSDTQYF
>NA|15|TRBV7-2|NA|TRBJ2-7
TGTGCCAGCCGTGCAAAATTAGCGGAATCCTACGAGCAGTACTTC
CASRAKLAESYEQYF
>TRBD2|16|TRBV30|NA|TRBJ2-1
TGTGCCTGGAGTGTACGCGGGAGCCTGGCTAGTAATGAGCAGTTCTTC
CAWSVRGSLASNEQFF
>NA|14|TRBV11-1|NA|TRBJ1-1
TGTGCCAGCAGCTTAGATCTACCGGGCACTGAAGCTTTCTTT
CASSLDLPGTEAFF
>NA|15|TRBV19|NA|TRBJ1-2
TGTGCCAGTAGTATATCGGCAGGGGCGAACTATGGCTACACCTTC
CASSISAGANYGYTF
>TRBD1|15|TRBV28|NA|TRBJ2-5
TGTGCCAGCAGTTCAGGGGGACAGGGAAAAGAGACCCAGTACTTC
CASSSGGQGKETQYF
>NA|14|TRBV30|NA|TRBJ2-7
TGTGCCTGGAGTGTAGGTAGCCCCTCCTACGAGCAGTACTTC
CAWSVGSPSYEQYF
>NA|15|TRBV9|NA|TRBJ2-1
TGTGCCAGCAGCGAGGGAGGATCTACTAGCAATGAGCAGTTCTTC
CASSEGGSTSNEQFF
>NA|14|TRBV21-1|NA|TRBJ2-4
TGTGCCAGCAGCAAAGTACCAGGGGCAAACATTCAGTACTTC
CASSKVPGANIQYF
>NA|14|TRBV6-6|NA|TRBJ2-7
TGTGCCAGCAGTCCACGGGACACCACCTACGAGCAGTACTTC
CASSPRDTTYEQYF
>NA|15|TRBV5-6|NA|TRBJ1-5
TGTGCCAGCAGCGCCTATCCACTTAGCAATCAGCCCCAGCATTTT
CASSAYPLSNQPQHF
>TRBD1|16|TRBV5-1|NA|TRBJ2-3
TGCGCCAGCAGCTTGGGGGGGACAGTAAGCACAGATACGCAGTATTTT
CASSLGGTVSTDTQYF
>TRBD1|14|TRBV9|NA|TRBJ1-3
TGTGCCAGCAGCGGACAGGGCTCTGGAAACACCATATATTTT
CASSGQGSGNTIYF
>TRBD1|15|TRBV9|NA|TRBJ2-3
TGTGCCAGCAGCGTACAGGGGGCCGGTCTGTCTACGCAGTATTTT
CASSVQGAGLSTQYF
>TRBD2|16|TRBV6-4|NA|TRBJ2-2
TGTGCCAGCAGCCCGCACCCCGGGGGGAGTAACGGGGAGCTGTTTTTT
CASSPHPGGSNGELFF
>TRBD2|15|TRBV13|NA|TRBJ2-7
TGTGCCAGCAGCTCCTCCGGGACTAGTCATTACGAGCAGTACTTC
CASSSSGTSHYEQYF
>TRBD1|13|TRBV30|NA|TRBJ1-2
TGTGCCTGGACCTTAGCAGGGGGATATGGCTACACCTTC
CAWTLAGGYGYTF
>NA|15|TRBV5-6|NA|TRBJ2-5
TGTGCCAGCAGCTTGGTTTTCACAGGTGGAGAGACCCAGTACTTC
CASSLVFTGGETQYF
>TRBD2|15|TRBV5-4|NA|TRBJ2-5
TGTGCCAGCAGCGGGACAGTCAGCGGGAGGGAGACCCAGTACTTC
CASSGTVSGRETQYF
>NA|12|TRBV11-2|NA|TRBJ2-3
TGTGCCAGCAGCTCGAGCACAGATACGCAGTATTTT
CASSSSTDTQYF
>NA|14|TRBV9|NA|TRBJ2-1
TGTGCCAGCAGCGTCCGGGACTCCCTCAATGAGCAGTTCTTC
CASSVRDSLNEQFF
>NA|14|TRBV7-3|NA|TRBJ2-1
TGTGCCAGCAGCCCAACCCGAGAGAATAATGAGCAGTTCTTC
CASSPTRENNEQFF
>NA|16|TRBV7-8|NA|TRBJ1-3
TGTGCCAGCAGTATCCCAGGCCACCGCTCTGGAAACACCATATATTTT
CASSIPGHRSGNTIYF
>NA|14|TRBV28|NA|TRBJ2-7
TGTGCCAGCAGTTTACAGGATAAGGTCTACGAGCAGTACTTC
CASSLQDKVYEQYF
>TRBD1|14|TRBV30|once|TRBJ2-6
TGTGCCTGGACAGGGGGCTCTGGGGCCAACGTCCTGACTTTC
CAWTGGSGANVLTF
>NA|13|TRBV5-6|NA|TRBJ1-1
TGTGCCAGCAGCTTGACAGGGAACACTGAAGCTTTCTTT
CASSLTGNTEAFF
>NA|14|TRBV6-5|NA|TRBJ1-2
TGTGCCAGCAGTTACTCACGGGGTGCCTATGGCTACACCTTC
CASSYSRGAYGYTF
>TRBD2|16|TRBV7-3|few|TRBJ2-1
TGTGCCAGCAGCTCCCGGACTAGCGGGGCCTACAATGAGCAGTTCTTC
CASSSRTSGAYNEQFF
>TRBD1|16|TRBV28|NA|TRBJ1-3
TGTGCCAGCAGTTTATACGGGAGGACAGGGGGAGACACCATATATTTT
CASSLYGRTGGDTIYF
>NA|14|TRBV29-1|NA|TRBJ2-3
TGCAGCGTTGCCCCCGAGTCAGGCCCAAATACGCAGTATTTT
CSVAPESGPNTQYF
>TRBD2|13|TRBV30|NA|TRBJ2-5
TGTGCCTGGGGGGGACTAGCGGGAGTTGGCGAGTACTTC
CAWGGLAGVGEYF
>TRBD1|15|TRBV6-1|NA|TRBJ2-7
TGTGCCAGCAGCAAGGGGACAGGGGACTCGTACGAGCAGTACTTC
CASSKGTGDSYEQYF
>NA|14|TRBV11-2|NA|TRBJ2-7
TGTGCCAGCAGCTTAGTGACAGGACCCTACGAGCAGTACTTC
CASSLVTGPYEQYF
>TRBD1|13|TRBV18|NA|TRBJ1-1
TGTGCCAGCTCAGCGCAGGGGGAAGGTGAAGCTTTCTTT
CASSAQGEGEAFF
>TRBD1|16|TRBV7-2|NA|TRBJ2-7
TGTGCCAGCAGCTTTATTGCGCGACAGGGATCCTACGAGCAGTACTTC
CASSFIARQGSYEQYF
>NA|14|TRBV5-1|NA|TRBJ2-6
TGCGCCAGCAACCGGGAATCTGGGGCCAACGTCCTGACTTTC
CASNRESGANVLTF
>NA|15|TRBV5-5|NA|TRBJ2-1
TGTGCCAGCAGCCCATATGAGGCAACCTACAATGAGCAGTTCTTC
CASSPYEATYNEQFF
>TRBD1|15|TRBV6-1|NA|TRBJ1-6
TGTGCCAGCAGAGACAGGGCATCGGATAATTCACCCCTCCACTTT
CASRDRASDNSPLHF
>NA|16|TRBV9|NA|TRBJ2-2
TGTGCCAGCAGCACCAGGACTCGCGCGAACACCGGGGAGCTGTTTTTT
CASSTRTRANTGELFF
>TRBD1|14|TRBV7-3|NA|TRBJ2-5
TGTGCCAGCAGCCGTGGGACAGGGCAAGAGACCCAGTACTTC
CASSRGTGQETQYF
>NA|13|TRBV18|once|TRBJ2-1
TGTGCCAGCTCACCTCAGCGAGACAATGAGCAGTTCTTC
CASSPQRDNEQFF
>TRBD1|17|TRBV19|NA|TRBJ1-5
TGTGCCAGTAGCCGAGGGACCGGGACAGGGGGGGATCAGCCCCAGCATTTT
CASSRGTGTGGDQPQHF
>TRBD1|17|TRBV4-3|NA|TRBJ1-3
TGCGCCAGCAGCCAAAATAGCAGGACAGGGTCTGGAAACACCATATATTTT
CASSQNSRTGSGNTIYF
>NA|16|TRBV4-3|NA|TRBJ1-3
TGCGCCAGCAGCCAAGGGGTCCGGGGTCCTGGAAACACCATATATTTT
CASSQGVRGPGNTIYF
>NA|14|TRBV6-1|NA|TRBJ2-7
TGTGCCAGCAGTGAATCAGCAGGATCCGTCGAGCAGTACTTC
CASSESAGSVEQYF
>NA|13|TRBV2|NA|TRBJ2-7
TGTGCCAGCAGTAGAACAGGGATCTACGAGCAGTACTTC
CASSRTGIYEQYF
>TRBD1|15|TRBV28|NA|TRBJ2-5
TGTGCCAGCCCTTTGTCCCGGGACAGACAAGAGACCCAGTACTTC
CASPLSRDRQETQYF
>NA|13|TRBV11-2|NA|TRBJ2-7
TGTGCCAGCAGCATCGGGAGAGTGAACGAGCAGTACTTC
CASSIGRVNEQYF
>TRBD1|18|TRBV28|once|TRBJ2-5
TGTGCCAGCAGTCCCCATTTTGGGTCCCAGGGGGCTGCGGAGACCCAGTACTTC
CASSPHFGSQGAAETQYF
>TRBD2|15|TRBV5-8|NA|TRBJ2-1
TGTGCCAGCAGCTTGCGGACTAGCGTATACAATGAGCAGTTCTTC
CASSLRTSVYNEQFF
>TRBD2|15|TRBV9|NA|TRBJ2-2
TGTGCCAGCAGCGTAGTCGGGGGACTAACCGGGGAGCTGTTTTTT
CASSVVGGLTGELFF
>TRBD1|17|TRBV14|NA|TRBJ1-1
TGTGCCAGCAGCCAGGGCCATACAGGGGGCTTGAACACTGAAGCTTTCTTT
CASSQGHTGGLNTEAFF
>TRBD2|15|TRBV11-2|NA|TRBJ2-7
TGTGCCAGCAGCTTAGATAGCGGGGTGCTTGAGGAGCAGTACTTC
CASSLDSGVLEEQYF
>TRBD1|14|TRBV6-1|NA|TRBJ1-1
TGTGCCAGCAGTCGACAGGGAATGAACACTGAAGCTTTCTTT
CASSRQGMNTEAFF